This T cell receptor (beta chain) was retrieved from a study of T cell responses to AZD1222 COVID-19 vaccine. General study results and limits: Spike was spanned by vaccine-associated CD4 TCRs, which were dominant at 160-218 and 743-854. The study reported that nearly half of spike-specific TCRs target unmutated variant regions. Repertoire sampling was restricted to post-peak T cell response timepoints.

Comment on this clone: Its antigen is currently unknown.

The CDR3 is 14 amino acids. Per the germline V gene, CDR1 is SGHVS and CDR2 is FQNEAQ. V was pared by 8 bases and J by 0 bases, with 4 bases of the junction left unmatched. Data came from immunoSEQ multiplex PCR; TCRdb stores just in-frame clones and leaves some out. The repertoire has 66,000 or so clones, roughly 87% of them found once; the top ten carry around a sixth. This receptor was identified in an adult in good health. V usage is TRBV7-8 and J usage is TRBJ2-1; 7 bases map to TRBD2. The sequencing here drew on peripheral blood, taken on day 0 of AZD1222 vaccination. The CDR3 DNA follows: TGTGCCAGCCGGGGGGAAAGCTCCTACAATGAGCAGTTCTTC. Its translation is CASRGESSYNEQFF.